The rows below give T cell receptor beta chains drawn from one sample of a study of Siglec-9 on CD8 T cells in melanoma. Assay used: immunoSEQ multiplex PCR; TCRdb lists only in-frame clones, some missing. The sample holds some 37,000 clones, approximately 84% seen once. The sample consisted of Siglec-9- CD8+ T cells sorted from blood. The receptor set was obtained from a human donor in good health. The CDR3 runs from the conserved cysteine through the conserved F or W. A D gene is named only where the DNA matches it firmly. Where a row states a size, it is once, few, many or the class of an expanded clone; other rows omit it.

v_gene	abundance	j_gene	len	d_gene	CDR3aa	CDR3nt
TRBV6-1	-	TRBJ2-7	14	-	CASTGDGYSYEQYF	TGTGCCAGCACCGGCGACGGATACTCCTACGAGCAGTACTTC
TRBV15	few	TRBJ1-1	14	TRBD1	CATSGDRGFSEAFF	TGTGCCACCAGTGGGGACAGGGGGTTTAGTGAAGCTTTCTTT
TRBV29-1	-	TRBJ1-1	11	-	CSVGAYTEAFF	TGCAGCGTCGGTGCTTACACTGAAGCTTTCTTT
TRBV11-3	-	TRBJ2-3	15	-	CASSSWGQDTDTQYF	TGTGCCAGCAGCTCCTGGGGGCAGGACACAGATACGCAGTATTTT
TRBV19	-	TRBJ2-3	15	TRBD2	CASSTPAGGTDTQYF	TGTGCCAGTAGTACCCCGGCGGGGGGCACAGATACGCAGTATTTT
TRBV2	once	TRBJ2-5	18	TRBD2	CASSVLLAGGNIQETQYF	TGTGCCAGCAGTGTTCTACTAGCGGGGGGGAACATCCAAGAGACCCAGTACTTC
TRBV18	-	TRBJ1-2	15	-	CASSPQGRRPYGYTF	TGTGCCAGCTCACCTCAAGGACGGCGACCATATGGCTACACCTTC
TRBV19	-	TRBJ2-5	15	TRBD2	CASSPPGLVQETQYF	TGTGCCAGTAGCCCGCCGGGACTAGTGCAAGAGACCCAGTACTTC
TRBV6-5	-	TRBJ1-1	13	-	CASTWGGGTEAFF	TGTGCCAGCACATGGGGAGGGGGCACTGAAGCTTTCTTT
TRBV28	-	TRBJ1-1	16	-	CASSFPRLTGNTEAFF	TGTGCCAGCAGTTTCCCCCGATTGACAGGGAACACTGAAGCTTTCTTT
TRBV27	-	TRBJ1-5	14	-	CASSTVGSNQPQHF	TGTGCCAGCAGTACGGTTGGAAGCAATCAGCCCCAGCATTTT
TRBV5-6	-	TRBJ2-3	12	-	CASSSLGGTQYF	TGTGCCAGCAGCTCACTAGGGGGTACGCAGTATTTT
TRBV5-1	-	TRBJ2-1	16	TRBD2	CASSLARTSGRDEQFF	TGCGCCAGCAGCTTGGCCAGGACTAGCGGGAGGGATGAGCAGTTCTTC
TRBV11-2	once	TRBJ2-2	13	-	CASSSHRPGKLFF	TGTGCCAGCAGCTCTCACCGCCCGGGAAAGCTGTTTTTT
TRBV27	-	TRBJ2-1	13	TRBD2	CASSSRTSQEQFF	TGTGCCAGCAGTTCCCGGACTAGTCAGGAGCAGTTCTTC
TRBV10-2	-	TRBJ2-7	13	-	CASFGPPTYEQYF	TGCGCCAGCTTCGGACCACCTACCTACGAGCAGTACTTC
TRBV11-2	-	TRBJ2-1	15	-	CASSFGRGVHNEQFF	TGTGCCAGCAGCTTCGGCAGGGGCGTGCACAATGAGCAGTTCTTC
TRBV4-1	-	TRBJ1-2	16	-	CASSQVREGLGRGYTF	TGCGCCAGCAGCCAAGTAAGAGAAGGGCTGGGTCGTGGCTACACCTTC
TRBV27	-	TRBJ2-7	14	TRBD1	CASSWTGGEHEQYF	TGTGCCAGCAGTTGGACAGGGGGGGAACACGAGCAGTACTTC
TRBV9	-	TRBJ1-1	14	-	CASSLGPENTEAFF	TGTGCCAGCAGCCTAGGGCCGGAGAACACTGAAGCTTTCTTT
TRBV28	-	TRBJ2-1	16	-	CASSLIEGYSDNEQFF	TGTGCCAGCAGTTTAATCGAGGGGTATAGCGACAATGAGCAGTTCTTC
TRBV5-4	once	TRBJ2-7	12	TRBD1	CASGTGFYEQYF	TGTGCCAGCGGGACAGGGTTCTACGAGCAGTACTTC
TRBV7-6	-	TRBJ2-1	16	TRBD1	CASSLSPGQGGNEQFF	TGTGCCAGCAGCTTGAGCCCGGGACAGGGGGGCAATGAGCAGTTCTTC
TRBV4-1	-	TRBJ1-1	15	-	CASSQEGYMNTEAFF	TGCGCCAGCAGCCAAGAGGGGTACATGAACACTGAAGCTTTCTTT
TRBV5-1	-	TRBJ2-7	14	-	CASSLAGQGYEQYF	TGCGCCAGCAGCTTGGCCGGGCAGGGCTACGAGCAGTACTTC
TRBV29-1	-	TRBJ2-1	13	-	CSVERGLHNEQFF	TGCAGCGTTGAAAGGGGACTGCACAATGAGCAGTTCTTC
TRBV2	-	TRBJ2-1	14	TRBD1	CAIAGDRDYNEQFF	TGTGCCATCGCCGGGGACAGGGATTACAATGAGCAGTTCTTC
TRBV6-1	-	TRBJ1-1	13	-	CASSDRVATEAFF	TGTGCCAGCAGTGACAGGGTGGCCACTGAAGCTTTCTTT
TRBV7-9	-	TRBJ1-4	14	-	CASRNGAGEAKLFF	TGTGCCAGCCGCAATGGGGCAGGGGAGGCAAAACTGTTTTTT
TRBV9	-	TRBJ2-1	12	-	CASSVVRGRKFF	TGTGCCAGCAGCGTAGTGAGGGGACGTAAGTTCTTC
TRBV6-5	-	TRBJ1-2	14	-	CASRAVGPLYGYTF	TGTGCCTCCAGGGCAGTTGGACCGCTCTATGGCTACACCTTC
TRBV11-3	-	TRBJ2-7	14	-	CASSTRDTTYEQYF	TGTGCCAGCAGCACCAGGGACACCACCTACGAGCAGTACTTC
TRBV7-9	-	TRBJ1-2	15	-	CASSLVDRLYYGYTF	TGTGCCAGCAGCTTAGTAGACAGGTTATACTATGGCTACACCTTC
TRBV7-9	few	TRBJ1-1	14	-	CASSFSTVNTEAFF	TGTGCCAGCAGCTTCAGTACGGTGAACACTGAAGCTTTCTTT
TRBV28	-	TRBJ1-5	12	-	CASSVGHQPQHF	TGTGCCAGCAGTGTGGGGCATCAGCCCCAGCATTTT
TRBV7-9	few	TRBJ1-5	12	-	CASSSTKQPQHF	TGTGCCAGCAGTTCCACTAAGCAGCCCCAGCATTTT
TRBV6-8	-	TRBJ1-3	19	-	CASSFWGQSAKISGNTIYF	TGTGCCAGCAGCTTTTGGGGGCAGTCAGCGAAGATTTCTGGAAACACCATATATTTT
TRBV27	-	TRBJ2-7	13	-	CASSFGGLYEQYF	TGTGCCAGCAGTTTCGGGGGGCTCTACGAGCAGTACTTC
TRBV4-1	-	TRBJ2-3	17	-	CASSPRMVGGPTDTQYF	TGCGCCAGCAGCCCCCGAATGGTAGGGGGGCCGACAGATACGCAGTATTTT
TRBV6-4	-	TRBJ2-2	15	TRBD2	CASSDGGANTGELFF	TGTGCCAGCAGTGACGGGGGGGCGAACACCGGGGAGCTGTTTTTT
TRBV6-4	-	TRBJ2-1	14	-	CASSPGSSYNEQFF	TGTGCCAGCTCTCCCGGGAGCTCCTACAATGAGCAGTTCTTC
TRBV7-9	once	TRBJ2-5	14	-	CASSLLTRGETQYF	TGTGCCAGCAGCTTGTTGACTAGGGGAGAGACCCAGTACTTC
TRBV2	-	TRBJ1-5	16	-	CASSPQTDSSNQPQHF	TGTGCCAGCAGTCCACAGACCGACAGTAGCAATCAGCCCCAGCATTTT
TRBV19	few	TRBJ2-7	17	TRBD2	CASSIDLSTSGRYEQYF	TGTGCCAGTAGTATAGATCTGTCGACTAGCGGGAGATACGAGCAGTACTTC
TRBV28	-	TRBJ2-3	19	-	CASSGREGGFGSSTDTQYF	TGTGCCAGCAGTGGGCGTGAGGGGGGTTTCGGCTCTAGCACAGATACGCAGTATTTT
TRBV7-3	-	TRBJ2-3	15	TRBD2	CASSSSGRTTDTQYF	TGTGCCAGCAGCTCGAGCGGGAGGACCACAGATACGCAGTATTTT
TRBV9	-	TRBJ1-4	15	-	CASSPGAGWSEKLFF	TGTGCCAGCAGCCCGGGGGCAGGATGGAGTGAAAAACTGTTTTTT
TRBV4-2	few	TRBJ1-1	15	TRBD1	CASSQPGQGNTEAFF	TGTGCCAGCAGCCAACCAGGACAGGGAAACACTGAAGCTTTCTTT
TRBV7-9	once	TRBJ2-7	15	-	CASSYEARVQYEQYF	TGTGCCAGCAGCTATGAGGCGAGGGTGCAGTACGAGCAGTACTTC
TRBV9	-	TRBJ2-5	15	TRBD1	CASSEGTASAETQYF	TGTGCCAGCAGCGAGGGGACAGCGTCAGCGGAGACCCAGTACTTC
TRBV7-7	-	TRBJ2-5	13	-	CASSFLKGETQYF	TGTGCTAGCAGCTTCCTAAAGGGAGAGACCCAGTACTTC
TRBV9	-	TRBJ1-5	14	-	CASSVGVGWQPQHF	TGTGCCAGCAGCGTAGGGGTAGGGTGGCAGCCCCAGCATTTT
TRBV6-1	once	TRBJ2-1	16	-	CASSARGGGIYNEQFF	TGTGCCAGCAGTGCGCGGGGAGGGGGCATTTACAATGAGCAGTTCTTC